What follows is one TCR beta chain and its context. Its antigen is unknown. Assay: immunoSEQ multiplex PCR; the TCRdb copy retains only in-frame clones and omits some. The table records about 120,000 clones, 85% to 90% of them present only once. This specimen belongs to a study of OX40 agonist ivuxolimab in advanced cancers. Turning to the study itself: Given to patients was ivuxolimab, an agonistic anti-OX40 (CD134) antibody.

V was cut by 1 base and J by 2 bases, with 8 bases left in between. Germline values: CDR1 GTSNPN, CDR2 SVGIG (reference sequence). The CDR3 length is 13 residues. General study findings and limits: Among the lowest levels of clonal expansion were found in partial responders at 0.1-3.0 mg/kg.

This TCR was recovered from an adult with an advanced solid tumor such as melanoma, head and neck, liver or kidney cancer. The sample was CD4+ or CD8+ T cells sorted from blood, taken in a trial of the OX40 agonist ivuxolimab. The V call is TRBV30, the J call TRBJ2-5, with D tentatively TRBD2 (6 bases). CDR3 nucleotides: TGTGCCTGGAGTGGGGACTGGCAAGAGACCCAGTACTTC. Translated: CAWSGDWQETQYF.